The 19 T cell receptor beta chains below were found in one sample sequenced in a study of Graves' ophthalmopathy and Graves' hyperthyroidism (dated by TCRdb to the late 2010s). The data were produced on an Illumina HiSeq 2000. For repertoire sequencing, the TCR beta CDR3 regions were amplified from RNA transcripts. The first round of RT-PCR was done with HTBI primers and the Qiagen OneStep RT-PCR kit, and was followed by a second round of multiplex PCR, then size selection and purification. The public reads were quality trimmed at Q25 with fastp and then assembled into clones with MiXCR by TCRdb, keeping productive beta chains. Under each unique CDR3 protein, matching rows form one entry showing the most common genes and DNA. This sample holds around 670,000 distinct CDR3 sequences; about 44% were observed only once. The top ten clones comprise 40% to 55% of the sample. Sequences were obtained from peripheral blood. These receptors were obtained from an adult man with Graves' ophthalmopathy.

This clonotype was detected only once. A read error may account for a junction end that differs from germline. The chain uses TRBV7-9 and TRBJ1-4, with a tentative D call TRBD1 (6 bases). Germline CDR1 is SEHNR and CDR2 is FQNEAQ (reference sequence). The CDR3 covers 15 residues. CDR3 protein: CASSQDKGGGEKLFF. For the CDR3, the DNA is TGCGCCAGCAGCCAAGACAAGGGAGGGGGGGAAAAACTGTTTTTT.

The rearrangement uses TRBV7-8 and TRBJ2-7; D is possibly TRBD1 (6 bases). The germline CDR1 and CDR2 sequences are SGHVS and FQNEAQ. This CDR3 is built from 17 residues. The V end was cut by 1 base, the J end by 4 bases, with 20 bases between. The CDR3 DNA follows: TGTGCCAGCAGCTTAGGATTTCAGGGGCCTCAGTCTTACGAGCAGTACGTC. Translated: CASSLGFQGPQSYEQYV.

This chain links TRBV7-9 with TRBJ2-2; 9 nucleotides match TRBD2. The V gene's germline CDR1 is SEHNR and CDR2 FQNEAQ (reference sequence). The trim removed 5 bases at V and 7 bases at J, leaving 11 bases unmatched. There are 16 residues in the CDR3. The CDR3: CASSPSGGRAVGELFF. For the CDR3, the DNA is TGTGCCAGCAGCCCCTCTGGCGGGAGGGCCGTCGGGGAGCTGTTTTTT.

This clonotype was counted many times. This sequence joins TRBV10-2 and TRBJ2-7; 7 bases are shared with TRBD2. The CDR3 totals 16 residues. Germline V lookup: CDR1 WSHSY, CDR2 SAAADI. V was pared by 6 bases and J by 0 bases, with 11 bases of the junction left unmatched. CDR3 region: CASSDLGRGSSYEQYF. As DNA, the CDR3 is TGCGCCAGCAGCGACCTGGGGCGGGGGAGCTCCTACGAGCAGTACTTC.

CDR3 residues: CASSQRDRVFYGYTF. The CDR3 bases are TGTGCCAGCAGCCAAAGGGACAGGGTTTTCTATGGCTACACCTTC. V usage is TRBV5-6 and J usage is TRBJ1-2, with 9 bases identical to TRBD1. From germline, CDR1 is SGHDT and CDR2 YYEEEE. Germline trimming cut 4 bases from V and 4 bases from J; bases unmatched to any gene: 8. The CDR3 sequence is 15 residues long.

This chain uses TRBV29-1 with TRBJ2-7, with TRBD1 identical over 9 bases. The CDR3 has 11 residues. Germline-derived CDR1 and CDR2 are SQVTM and ANQGSEA. After removal of 8 bases from V and 7 bases from J, the junction contained 6 bases not matched to a gene. The DNA for the CDR3 is TGCAGCCTAGGCGGACAGGGGGAGCAGTACTTC. Translated, it gives CSLGGQGEQYF.

The chain couples TRBV29-1 to TRBJ2-5; 13 positions agree with TRBD2. Germline V CDR1 and CDR2: SQVTM, ANQGSEA. The CDR3 has 15 residues. V lost 5 bases, J lost 9 bases, and 12 bases stayed unmatched. The CDR3 sequence is CSVNPGTSGVGAQYF. The CDR3 bases are TGCAGCGTTAACCCCGGGACTAGCGGGGTTGGGGCCCAGTACTTC.

A word on this clonotype: One end of the junction does not line up with germline, which may come from a read error. The J gene is TRBJ2-6, the V gene TRBV24-1; D gene uncertain. Germline lookup yields CDR1 KGHDR and CDR2 SFDVKD. This CDR3 is built from 14 residues. The CDR3 DNA sequence: TGTGCCAGCAGTTTGAGTCCTGGGGCCAACGTCCTGACTTTC. Residues: CASSLSPGANVLTF.

Comment on this clonotype: This may be a read error: a much more frequent sequence differs by one nucleotide. The J gene is TRBJ2-6, the V gene TRBV11-1; D may be TRBD1 (6 bases). In germline, CDR1 is SGHAT, CDR2 FQDESV (reference sequence). The CDR3 extends over 18 amino acids. CDR3 sequence reads: CASSLGVGATSGGNVLTF. DNA for the CDR3: TGTGCCAGCAGCTTAGGGGTGGGGGCGACCTCTGGGGGCAACGTCCTGACTTTC.

The chain has TRBV25-1 and TRBJ1-6, with D possibly TRBD1 on 5 matching bases. CDR3 length equals 16 residues. Germline V gene data show CDR1 as MGHDK and CDR2 as SYGVNS. With 8 bases removed from V and 6 bases from J, the gap between germline ends came to 20 bases. The CDR3 DNA reads as TGTGCCAGCCAAAGAACCTCCGGGGCCCGTAATTCACCCCTCCACTTT. Translated: CASQRTSGARNSPLHF.

This clonotype was observed many times. The chain uses TRBV5-1 and TRBJ1-6, with 7 bases that match TRBD1. This CDR3 has 15 residues. V dropped 1 base and J dropped 7; count of bases not matched to a gene: 5. Germline CDR1 SGHRS, CDR2 YFSETQ. CDR3 residues: CASSLHGTENSPLHF. In nucleotides, the CDR3 is TGCGCCAGCAGCTTGCATGGGACAGAAAATTCACCCCTCCACTTT. Together with reference TRBV5-1 and TRBJ1-6, the CDR3 gives the full variable domain: KAGVTQTPRYLIKTRGQQVTLSCSPISGHRSVSWYQQTPGQGLQFLFEYFSETQRNKGNFPGRFSGRQFSNSRSEMNVSTLELGDSALYLCASSLHGTENSPLHFGNGTRLTVT.

This clonotype was observed a handful of times. The rearrangement joins TRBV15 to TRBJ1-2; 7 bases agree with TRBD1. Germline V lookup: CDR1 LNHNV, CDR2 YYDKDF (reference sequence). The length of the CDR3 is 13 residues. Trimming took 2 bases from V and 8 from J; bases not matched to a gene: 5. CDR3 amino acids: CATSRQTGSGYTF. DNA of the CDR3: TGTGCCACCAGCAGACAGACAGGGTCGGGCTACACCTTC. Drawing the rest from reference TRBV15 and TRBJ1-2, the complete variable domain is DAMVIQNPRYQVTQFGKPVTLSCSQTLNHNVMYWYQQKSSQAPKLLFHYYDKDFNNEADTPDNFQSRRPNTSFCFLDIRSPGLGDTAMYLCATSRQTGSGYTFGSGTRLTVV.

This clonotype was recorded many times. The chain uses TRBV2 and TRBJ1-4; D gene ambiguous. Trimming left V 3 bases short and J 0 bases short, with 5 bases between. The CDR3 has 14 amino acids. Germline V CDR1 and CDR2: SNHLY, FYNNEI. DNA of the CDR3: TGTGCCAGCAGTGAGCATACAACTAATGAAAAACTGTTTTTT. Its protein product is CASSEHTTNEKLFF.

This rearrangement joins TRBV6-5 to TRBJ1-2; D may be TRBD1 (6 bases). This CDR3 has 15 amino acids. Germline lookup yields CDR1 MNHEY and CDR2 SVGAGI. V dropped 6 bases and J dropped 3 bases, with 17 bases sitting between them. CDR3 bases: TGTGCCAGCAGGACCTACAGGGAAGGGGACTATGGCTACACCTTC. It is translated as CASRTYREGDYGYTF.

Only a few counts were recorded for this clonotype. The rearrangement links TRBV20-1 to TRBJ1-1; D may be TRBD1 (5 bases). Germline lookup yields CDR1 DFQATT and CDR2 SNEGSKA (reference sequence). CDR3 length equals 12 residues. V shed 5 bases and J shed 11 bases, with 18 bases lying between them. The CDR3 DNA reads TGCAGTGCTCAACAGGCCCGTGGAGGGGCTTTCTTT. Translation: CSAQQARGGAFF.

This clonotype was counted only a few times. The rearrangement joins TRBV14 to TRBJ2-7; no reliable D call. The V gene's germline CDR1 is SGHDN and CDR2 FVKESK. The CDR3 spans 12 residues. Trimming took 4 bases from V and 7 from J, leaving 11 bases between them. The DNA of the CDR3 is TGTGCCAGCAGCCCCCTTACGGGTGAGCAGTACTTC. The encoded protein is CASSPLTGEQYF.

With respect to this clonotype: One end of the junction fails to match germline, which may point to a read error. CDR3 in DNA: TGTGCCATCAGTCCAGACACGACTCGCGCCTATGGCCACACCTTC. Protein: CAISPDTTRAYGHTF. The V call is TRBV10-3, the J call TRBJ1-2; D remains ambiguous. Germline loops: CDR1 ENHRY, CDR2 SYGVKD. The CDR3 sequence is 15 residues long.

The V call is TRBV13, the J call TRBJ2-6; D is unclear. There are 15 residues in the CDR3. Looked up from germline, CDR1 is PRHDT and CDR2 is FYEKMQ (reference sequence). Trimming took 3 bases from V and 2 from J, leaving 8 bases between them. DNA of the CDR3: TGTGCCAGCAGCTTGGCTCCCCCTGGGGCCAACGTCCTGACTTTC. Protein sequence: CASSLAPPGANVLTF.

The chain uses TRBV20-1 and TRBJ2-7; 11 bases are a match to TRBD2. This CDR3 is built from 15 residues. Germline V gene sequence: CDR1 DFQATT, CDR2 SNEGSKA (reference sequence). Losses at the gene ends were 2 bases for V and 4 bases for J; bases not matched to a gene: 7. In DNA form, the CDR3 reads TGCAGTGCTAGACCCCTAACTAGCGGGAGTTACGAGCAGTACTTC. It specifies CSARPLTSGSYEQYF.